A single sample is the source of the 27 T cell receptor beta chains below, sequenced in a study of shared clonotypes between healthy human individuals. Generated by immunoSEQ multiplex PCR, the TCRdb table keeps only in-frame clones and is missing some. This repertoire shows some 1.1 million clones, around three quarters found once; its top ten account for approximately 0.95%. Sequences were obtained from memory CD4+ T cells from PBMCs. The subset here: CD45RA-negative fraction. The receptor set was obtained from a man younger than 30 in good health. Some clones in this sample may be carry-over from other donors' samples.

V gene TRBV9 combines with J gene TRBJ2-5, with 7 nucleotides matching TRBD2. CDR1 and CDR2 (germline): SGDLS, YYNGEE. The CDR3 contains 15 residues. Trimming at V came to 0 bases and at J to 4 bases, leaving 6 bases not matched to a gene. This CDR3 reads CASSVDSGGGETQYF. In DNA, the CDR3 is TGTGCCAGCAGCGTAGATTCGGGAGGTGGAGAGACCCAGTACTTC.

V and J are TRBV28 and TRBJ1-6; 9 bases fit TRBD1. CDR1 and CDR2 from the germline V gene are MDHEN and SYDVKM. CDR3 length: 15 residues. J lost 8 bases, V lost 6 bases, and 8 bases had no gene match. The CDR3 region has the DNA TGTGCCAGCAGCCACGGGACAGGGCGGGATTCACCCCTCCACTTT. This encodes CASSHGTGRDSPLHF.

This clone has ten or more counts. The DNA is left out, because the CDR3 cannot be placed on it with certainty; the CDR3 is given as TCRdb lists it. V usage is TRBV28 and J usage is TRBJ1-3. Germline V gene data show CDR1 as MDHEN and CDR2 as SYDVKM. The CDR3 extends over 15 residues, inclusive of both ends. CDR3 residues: CASSTSSGGGDTIYF.

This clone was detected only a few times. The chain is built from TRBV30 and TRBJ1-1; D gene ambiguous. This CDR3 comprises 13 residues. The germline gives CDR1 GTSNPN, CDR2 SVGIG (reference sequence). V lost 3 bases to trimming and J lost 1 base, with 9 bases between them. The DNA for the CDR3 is TGTGCCTGGAGGGTAAACTCGAACACTGAAGCTTTCTTT. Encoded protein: CAWRVNSNTEAFF.

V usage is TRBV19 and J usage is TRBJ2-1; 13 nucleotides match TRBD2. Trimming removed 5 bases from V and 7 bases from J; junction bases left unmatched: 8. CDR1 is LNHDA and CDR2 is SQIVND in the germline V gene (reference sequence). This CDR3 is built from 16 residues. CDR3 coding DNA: TGTGCCAGTAGTGTCGGACTAGCGGGAGTGAAAAATGAGCAGTTCTTC. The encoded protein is CASSVGLAGVKNEQFF.

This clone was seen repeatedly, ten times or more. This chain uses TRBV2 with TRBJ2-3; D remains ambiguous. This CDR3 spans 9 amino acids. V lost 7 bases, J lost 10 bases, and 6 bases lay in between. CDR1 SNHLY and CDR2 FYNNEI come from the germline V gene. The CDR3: CASNGPQYF. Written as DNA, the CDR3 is TGTGCCAGCAACGGTCCGCAGTATTTT.

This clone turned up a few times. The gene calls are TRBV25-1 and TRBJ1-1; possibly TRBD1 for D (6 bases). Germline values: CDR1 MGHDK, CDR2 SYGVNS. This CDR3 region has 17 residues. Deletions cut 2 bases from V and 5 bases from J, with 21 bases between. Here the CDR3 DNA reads TGTGCCAGCAGTGAAACAGGGAGGGGAAATTGGGAGACTGAAGCTTTCTTT. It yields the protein CASSETGRGNWETEAFF.

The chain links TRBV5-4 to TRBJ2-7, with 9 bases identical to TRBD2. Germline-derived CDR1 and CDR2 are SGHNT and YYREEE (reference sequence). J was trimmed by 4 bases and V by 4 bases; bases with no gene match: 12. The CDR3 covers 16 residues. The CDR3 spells CASSRPSASGTYEQYF. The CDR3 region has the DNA TGTGCCAGCAGCCGCCCCTCTGCTAGCGGGACTTACGAGCAGTACTTC.

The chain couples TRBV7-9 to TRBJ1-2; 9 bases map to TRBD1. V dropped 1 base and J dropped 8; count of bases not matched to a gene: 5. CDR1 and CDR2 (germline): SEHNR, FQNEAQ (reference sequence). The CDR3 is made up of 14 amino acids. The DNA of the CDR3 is TGTGCCAGCAGCTTAGAGACAGGGGGAGGCGGCTACACCTTC. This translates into CASSLETGGGGYTF.

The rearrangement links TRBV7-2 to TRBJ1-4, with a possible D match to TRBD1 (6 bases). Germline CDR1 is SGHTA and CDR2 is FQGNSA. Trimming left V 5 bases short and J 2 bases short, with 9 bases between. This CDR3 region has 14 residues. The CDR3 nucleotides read TGTGCCAGCAGCCTAACAGGGACTAATGAAAAACTGTTTTTT. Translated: CASSLTGTNEKLFF.

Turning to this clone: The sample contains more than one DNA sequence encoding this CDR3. The CDR3 DNA reads as TGCGCCAGCAGTTTGCTACCCACTAGTGGCAATGAGCAGTTCTTC. Translated: CASSLLPTSGNEQFF. The chain employs TRBV5-1 and TRBJ2-1; D possibly corresponds to TRBD2 (5 bases). The ends were cut back, 5 bases at V and 6 bases at J, with 18 bases in the middle. There are 15 residues in the CDR3. From germline, CDR1 is SGHRS and CDR2 YFSETQ.

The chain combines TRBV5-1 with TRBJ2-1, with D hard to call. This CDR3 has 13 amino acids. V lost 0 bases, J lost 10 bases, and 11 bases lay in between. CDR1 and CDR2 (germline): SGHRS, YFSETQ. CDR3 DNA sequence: TGCGCCAGCAGCTTGGGGGCTGGACGGGAGCAGTTCTTC. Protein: CASSLGAGREQFF. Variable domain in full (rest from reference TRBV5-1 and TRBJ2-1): KAGVTQTPRYLIKTRGQQVTLSCSPISGHRSVSWYQQTPGQGLQFLFEYFSETQRNKGNFPGRFSGRQFSNSRSEMNVSTLELGDSALYLCASSLGAGREQFFGPGTRLTVL.

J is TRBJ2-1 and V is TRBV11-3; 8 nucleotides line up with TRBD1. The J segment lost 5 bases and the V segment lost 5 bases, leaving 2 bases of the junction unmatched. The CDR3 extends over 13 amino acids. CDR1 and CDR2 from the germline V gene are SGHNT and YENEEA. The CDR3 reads CASSTGGHNEQFF. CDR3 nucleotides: TGTGCCAGCAGCACAGGGGGACACAATGAGCAGTTCTTC.

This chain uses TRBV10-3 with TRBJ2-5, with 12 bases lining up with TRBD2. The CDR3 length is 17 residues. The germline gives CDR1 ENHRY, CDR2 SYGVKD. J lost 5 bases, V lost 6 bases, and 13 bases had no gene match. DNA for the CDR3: TGTGCCATCAGCCTCCCAACGACTAGCGGGAGTGGGGAGACCCAGTACTTC. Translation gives CAISLPTTSGSGETQYF.

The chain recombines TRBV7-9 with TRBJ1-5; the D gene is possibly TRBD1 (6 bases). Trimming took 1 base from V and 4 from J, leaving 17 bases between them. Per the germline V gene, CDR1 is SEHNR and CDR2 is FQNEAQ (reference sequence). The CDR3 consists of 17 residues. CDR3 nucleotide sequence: TGTGCCAGCAGCTTAGGGCTGGAGGGCAGGGGTAATCAGCCCCAGCATTTT. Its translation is CASSLGLEGRGNQPQHF.

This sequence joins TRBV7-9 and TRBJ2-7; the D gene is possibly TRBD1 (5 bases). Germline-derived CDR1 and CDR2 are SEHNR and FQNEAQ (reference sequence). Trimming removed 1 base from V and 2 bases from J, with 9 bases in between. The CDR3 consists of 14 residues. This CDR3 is CASSLGTRAYEQYF. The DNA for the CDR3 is TGTGCCAGCAGCTTAGGGACCAGGGCCTACGAGCAGTACTTC.

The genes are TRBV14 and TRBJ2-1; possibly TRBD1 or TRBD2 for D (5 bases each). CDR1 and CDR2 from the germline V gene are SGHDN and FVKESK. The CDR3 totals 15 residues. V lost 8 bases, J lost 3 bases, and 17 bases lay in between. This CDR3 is CASGSVGAYYNEQFF. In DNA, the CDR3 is TGTGCCAGCGGGAGTGTTGGGGCTTACTACAATGAGCAGTTCTTC.

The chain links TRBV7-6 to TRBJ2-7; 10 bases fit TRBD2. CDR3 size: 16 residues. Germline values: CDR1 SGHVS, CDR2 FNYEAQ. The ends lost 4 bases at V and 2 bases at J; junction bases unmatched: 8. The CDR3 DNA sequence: TGTGCCAGCAGCTCGCAACTAGCGGGAACACCCTACGAGCAGTACTTC. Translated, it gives CASSSQLAGTPYEQYF. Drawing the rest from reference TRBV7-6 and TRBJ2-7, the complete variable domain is GAGVSQSPRYKVTKRGQDVALRCDPISGHVSLYWYRQALGQGPEFLTYFNYEAQQDKSGLPNDRFSAERPEGSISTLTIQRTEQRDSAMYRCASSSQLAGTPYEQYFGPGTRLTVT.

This CDR3 reads CAISDRDYEQYF. The CDR3 DNA follows: TGTGCCATCAGTGACAGGGACTACGAGCAGTACTTC. The chain employs TRBV10-3 and TRBJ2-7; tentatively, D is TRBD1 (5 bases). CDR3 length: 12 amino acids. V gave up 3 bases and J gave up 3 bases, with 6 bases separating them. CDR1 is ENHRY and CDR2 is SYGVKD in the germline V gene.

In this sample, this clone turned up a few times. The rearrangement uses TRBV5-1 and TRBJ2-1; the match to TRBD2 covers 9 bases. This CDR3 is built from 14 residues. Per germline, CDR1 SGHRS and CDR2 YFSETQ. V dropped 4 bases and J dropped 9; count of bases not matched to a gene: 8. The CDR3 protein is CASSVAGDGVEQFF. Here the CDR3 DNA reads TGCGCCAGCAGCGTAGCGGGAGACGGGGTTGAGCAGTTCTTC. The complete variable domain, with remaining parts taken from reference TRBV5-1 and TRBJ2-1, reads KAGVTQTPRYLIKTRGQQVTLSCSPISGHRSVSWYQQTPGQGLQFLFEYFSETQRNKGNFPGRFSGRQFSNSRSEMNVSTLELGDSALYLCASSVAGDGVEQFFGPGTRLTVL.

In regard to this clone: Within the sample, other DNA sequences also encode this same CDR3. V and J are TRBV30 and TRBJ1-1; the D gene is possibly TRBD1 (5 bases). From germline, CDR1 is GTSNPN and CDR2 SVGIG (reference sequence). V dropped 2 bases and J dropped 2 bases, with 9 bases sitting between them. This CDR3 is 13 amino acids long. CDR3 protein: CAWSLQVNTEAFF. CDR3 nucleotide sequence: TGTGCCTGGAGTTTACAGGTAAACACTGAAGCTTTCTTT.

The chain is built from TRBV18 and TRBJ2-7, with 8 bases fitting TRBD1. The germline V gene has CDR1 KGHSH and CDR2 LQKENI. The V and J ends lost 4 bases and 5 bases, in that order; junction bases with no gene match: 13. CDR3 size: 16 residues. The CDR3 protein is CASSQMTGVGGHEQYF. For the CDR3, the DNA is TGTGCCAGCTCACAAATGACAGGGGTCGGAGGGCACGAGCAGTACTTC.

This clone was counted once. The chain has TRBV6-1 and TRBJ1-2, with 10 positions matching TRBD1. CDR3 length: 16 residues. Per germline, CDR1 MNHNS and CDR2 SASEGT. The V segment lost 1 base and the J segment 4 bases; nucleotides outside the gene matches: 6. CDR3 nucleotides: TGTGCCAGCAGTGAAGTTGGGGACAGGGGTGGCTATGGCTACACCTTC. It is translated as CASSEVGDRGGYGYTF.

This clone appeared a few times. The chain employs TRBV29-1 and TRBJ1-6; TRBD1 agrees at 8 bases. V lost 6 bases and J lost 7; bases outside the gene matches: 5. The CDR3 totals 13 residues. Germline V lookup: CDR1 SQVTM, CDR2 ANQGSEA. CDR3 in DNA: TGCAGCGTCGGACAGGGACCAAATTCACCCCTCCACTTT. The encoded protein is CSVGQGPNSPLHF.

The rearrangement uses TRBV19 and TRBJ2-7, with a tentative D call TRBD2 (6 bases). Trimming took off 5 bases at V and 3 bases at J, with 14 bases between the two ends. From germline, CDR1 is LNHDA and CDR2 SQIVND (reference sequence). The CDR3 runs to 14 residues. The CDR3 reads CASSRAGLNYEQYF. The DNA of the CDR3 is TGTGCCAGTAGTCGGGCGGGATTAAACTACGAGCAGTACTTC.

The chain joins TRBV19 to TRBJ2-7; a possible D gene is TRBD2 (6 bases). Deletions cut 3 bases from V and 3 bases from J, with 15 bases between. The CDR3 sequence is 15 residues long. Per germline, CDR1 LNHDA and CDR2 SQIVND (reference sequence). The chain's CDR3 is CASSIPGTRSYEQYF. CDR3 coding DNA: TGTGCCAGTAGTATTCCGGGGACTCGGAGCTACGAGCAGTACTTC.

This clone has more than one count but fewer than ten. This chain's CDR3 is CASSYAGEGYEQYF. CDR3 sequence (DNA): TGCGCCAGCAGCTACGCAGGGGAGGGCTACGAGCAGTACTTC. This chain joins TRBV5-1 and TRBJ2-7; a possible D gene is TRBD2 (7 bases). The CDR3 has 14 residues. V was cut by 3 bases and J by 3 bases, with 13 bases left in between. Germline CDR1 is SGHRS and CDR2 is YFSETQ.